The clone carrying this TCR beta chain was detected ten times or more. This specimen comes from a study of spatial heterogeneity in lung cancer. The germline V and J ends were trimmed by 3 bases and 6 bases, with 14 bases remaining between them. This CDR3 is built from 15 residues. Time point here: sample taken at primary tumor resection. 72 TRACERx patients with early, untreated non-small cell lung cancer donated samples. No cells were sorted before sequencing. The whole RNA sequenced was extracted from tumor, nontumor lung or frozen PBMC. One entry per CDR3 protein, called by TCRdb with MiXCR from the 5' RACE reads. This table has fewer than 45,000 distinct CDR3 sequences, nearly 7% appearing once.

The clonotype was recovered from a female donor with early-stage non-small cell lung cancer. This sequence joins TRBV12-3 or TRBV12-4 and TRBJ2-2, with D perhaps TRBD1 or TRBD2 (5 bases each). Sample: PBMCs, taken at surgery. This CDR3 reads CASSFRDGQAGELFF. DNA of the CDR3: TGTGCCAGCAGTTTTAGGGACGGGCAGGCCGGGGAGCTGTTTTTT.